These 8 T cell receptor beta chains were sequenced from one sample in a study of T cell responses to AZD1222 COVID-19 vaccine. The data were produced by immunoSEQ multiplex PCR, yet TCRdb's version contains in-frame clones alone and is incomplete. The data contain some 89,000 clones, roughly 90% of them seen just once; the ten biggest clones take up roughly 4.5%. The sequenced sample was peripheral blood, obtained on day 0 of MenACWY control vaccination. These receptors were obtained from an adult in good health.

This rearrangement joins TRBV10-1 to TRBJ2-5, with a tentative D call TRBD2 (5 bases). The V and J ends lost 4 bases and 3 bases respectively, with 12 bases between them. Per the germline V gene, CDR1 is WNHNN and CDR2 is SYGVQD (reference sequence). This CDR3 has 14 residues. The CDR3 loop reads CASSGPTGKETQYF. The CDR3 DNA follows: TGCGCCAGCAGTGGTCCTACGGGGAAAGAGACCCAGTACTTC.

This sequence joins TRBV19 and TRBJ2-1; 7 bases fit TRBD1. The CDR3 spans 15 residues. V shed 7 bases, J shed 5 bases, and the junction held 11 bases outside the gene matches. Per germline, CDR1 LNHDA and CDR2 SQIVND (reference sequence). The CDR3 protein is CASTAYRDRDNEQFF. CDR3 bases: TGTGCCAGTACCGCATACCGGGACAGAGACAATGAGCAGTTCTTC.

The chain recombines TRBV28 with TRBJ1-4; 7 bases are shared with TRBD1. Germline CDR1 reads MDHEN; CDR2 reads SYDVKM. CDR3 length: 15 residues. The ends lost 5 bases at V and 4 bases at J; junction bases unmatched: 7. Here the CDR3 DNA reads TGTGCCAGCAGTGTCACGACAGGGTTTAATGAAAAACTGTTTTTT. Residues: CASSVTTGFNEKLFF.

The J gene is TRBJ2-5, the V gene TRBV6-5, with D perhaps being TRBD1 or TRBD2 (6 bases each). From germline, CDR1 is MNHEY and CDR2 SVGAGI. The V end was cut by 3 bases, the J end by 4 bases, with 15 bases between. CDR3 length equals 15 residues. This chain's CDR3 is CASSYIAGEVETQYF. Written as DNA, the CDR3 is TGTGCCAGCAGTTATATTGCAGGGGAGGTAGAGACCCAGTACTTC.

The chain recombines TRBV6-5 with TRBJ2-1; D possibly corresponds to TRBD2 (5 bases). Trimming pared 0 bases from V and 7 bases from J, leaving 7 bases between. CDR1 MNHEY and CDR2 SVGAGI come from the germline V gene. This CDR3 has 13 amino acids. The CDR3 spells CASSYSGDNEQFF. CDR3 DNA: TGTGCCAGCAGTTACTCCGGGGATAATGAGCAGTTCTTC.

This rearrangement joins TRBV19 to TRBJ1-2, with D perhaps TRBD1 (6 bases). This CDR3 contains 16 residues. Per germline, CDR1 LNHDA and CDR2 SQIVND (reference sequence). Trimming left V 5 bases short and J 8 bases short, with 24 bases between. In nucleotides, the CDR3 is TGTGCCAGTAGTCTCGCGGGGGGCAGGGGAAGGGGCGGCTACACCTTC. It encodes CASSLAGGRGRGGYTF.

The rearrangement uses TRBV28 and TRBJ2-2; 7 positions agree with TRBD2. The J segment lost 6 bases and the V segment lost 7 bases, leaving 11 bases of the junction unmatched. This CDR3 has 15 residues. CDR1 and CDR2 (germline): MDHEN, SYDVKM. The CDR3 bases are TGTGCCAGCAAAACCCAAGCTCGGGGGGCCGGGGAGCTGTTTTTT. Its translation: CASKTQARGAGELFF.

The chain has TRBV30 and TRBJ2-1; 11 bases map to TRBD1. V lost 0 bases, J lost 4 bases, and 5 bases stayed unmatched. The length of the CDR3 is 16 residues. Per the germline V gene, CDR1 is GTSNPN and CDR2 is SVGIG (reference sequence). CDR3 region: CAWSVWDRGDYNEQFF. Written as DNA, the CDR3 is TGTGCCTGGAGTGTTTGGGACAGGGGGGATTACAATGAGCAGTTCTTC.